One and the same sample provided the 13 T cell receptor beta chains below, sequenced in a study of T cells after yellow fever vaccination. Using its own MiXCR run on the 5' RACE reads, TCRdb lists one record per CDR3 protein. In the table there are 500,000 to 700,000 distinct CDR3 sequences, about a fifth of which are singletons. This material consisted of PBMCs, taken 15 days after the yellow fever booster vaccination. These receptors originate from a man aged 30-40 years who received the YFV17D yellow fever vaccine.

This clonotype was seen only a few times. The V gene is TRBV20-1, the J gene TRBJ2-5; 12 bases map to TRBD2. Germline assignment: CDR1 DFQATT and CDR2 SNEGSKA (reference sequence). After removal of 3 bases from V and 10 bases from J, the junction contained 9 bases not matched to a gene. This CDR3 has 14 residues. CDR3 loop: CSASRLAGVGSQYF. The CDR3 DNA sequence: TGCAGTGCTAGCAGACTAGCGGGAGTTGGGAGCCAGTACTTC.

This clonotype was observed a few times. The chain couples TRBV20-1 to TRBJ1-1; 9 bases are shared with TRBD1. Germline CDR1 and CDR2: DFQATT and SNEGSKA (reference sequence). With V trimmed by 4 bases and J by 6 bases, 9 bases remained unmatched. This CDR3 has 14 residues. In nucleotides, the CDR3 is TGCAGTGCTATCCCGGGACAGGGATGGGCTGAAGCTTTCTTT. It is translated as CSAIPGQGWAEAFF.

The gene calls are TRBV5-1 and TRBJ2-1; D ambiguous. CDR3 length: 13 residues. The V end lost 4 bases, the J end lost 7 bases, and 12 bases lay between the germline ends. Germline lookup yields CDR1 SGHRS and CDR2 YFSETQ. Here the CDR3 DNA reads TGCGCCAGCAGCCCTCCCGTTCGGAATGAGCAGTTCTTC. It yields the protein CASSPPVRNEQFF.

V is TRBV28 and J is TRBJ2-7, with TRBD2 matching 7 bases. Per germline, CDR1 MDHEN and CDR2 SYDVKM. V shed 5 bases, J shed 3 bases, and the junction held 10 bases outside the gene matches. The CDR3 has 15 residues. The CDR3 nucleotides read TGTGCCAGCAGTCCGGGCGGCGGGAGAGACTACGAGCAGTACTTC. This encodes CASSPGGGRDYEQYF.

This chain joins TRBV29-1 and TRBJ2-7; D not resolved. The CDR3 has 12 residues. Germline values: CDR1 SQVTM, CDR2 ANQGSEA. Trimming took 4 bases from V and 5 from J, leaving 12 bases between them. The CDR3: CSVGSEIDEQYF. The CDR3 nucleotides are TGCAGCGTTGGCTCTGAAATAGACGAGCAGTACTTC.

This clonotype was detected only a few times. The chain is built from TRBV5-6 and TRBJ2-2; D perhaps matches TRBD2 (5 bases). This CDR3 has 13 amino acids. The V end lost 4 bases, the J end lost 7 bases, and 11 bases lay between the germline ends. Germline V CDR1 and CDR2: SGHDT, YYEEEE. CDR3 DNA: TGTGCCAGCAGCACTCTAGCAGGCGGGGAGCTGTTTTTT. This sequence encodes CASSTLAGGELFF.

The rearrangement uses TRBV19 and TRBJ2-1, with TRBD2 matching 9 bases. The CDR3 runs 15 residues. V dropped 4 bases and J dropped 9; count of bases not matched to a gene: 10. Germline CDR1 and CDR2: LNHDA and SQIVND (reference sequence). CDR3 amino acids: CASSTTSGSSGEQFF. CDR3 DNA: TGTGCCAGTAGTACTACTAGCGGGTCCAGCGGTGAGCAGTTCTTC.

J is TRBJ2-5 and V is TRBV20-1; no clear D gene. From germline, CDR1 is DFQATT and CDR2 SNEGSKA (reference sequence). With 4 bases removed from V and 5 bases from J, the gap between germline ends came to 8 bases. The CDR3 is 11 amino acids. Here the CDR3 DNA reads TGCAGTGCTACTAGGCGGGAGACCCAGTACTTC. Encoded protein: CSATRRETQYF.

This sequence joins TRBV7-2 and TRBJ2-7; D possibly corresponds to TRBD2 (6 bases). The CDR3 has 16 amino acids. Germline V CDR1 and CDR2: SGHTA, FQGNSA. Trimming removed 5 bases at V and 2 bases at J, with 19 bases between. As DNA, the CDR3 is TGTGCCAGCAGCCCTACACGGCTAGCGAAAACCTACGAGCAGTACTTC. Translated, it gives CASSPTRLAKTYEQYF.

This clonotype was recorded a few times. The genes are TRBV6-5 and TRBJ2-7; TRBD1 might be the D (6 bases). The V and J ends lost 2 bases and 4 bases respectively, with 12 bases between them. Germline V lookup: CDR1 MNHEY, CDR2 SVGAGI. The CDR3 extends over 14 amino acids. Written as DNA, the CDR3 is TGTGCCAGCAGTTACGCACAGGGCGGTTACGAGCAGTACTTC. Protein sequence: CASSYAQGGYEQYF.

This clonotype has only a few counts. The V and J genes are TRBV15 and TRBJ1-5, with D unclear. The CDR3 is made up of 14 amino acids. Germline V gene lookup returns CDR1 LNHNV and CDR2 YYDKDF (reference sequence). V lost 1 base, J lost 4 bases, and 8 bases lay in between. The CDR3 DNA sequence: TGTGCCACCAGCAGAGCCGTTCGGAATCAGCCCCAGCATTTT. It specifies CATSRAVRNQPQHF.

CDR3 in DNA: TGTGCCAGCAGCCACGAGGGCTACGAGCAGTACTTC. Amino acid sequence: CASSHEGYEQYF. The rearrangement joins TRBV7-2 to TRBJ2-7; D may be TRBD2 (5 bases). From germline, CDR1 is SGHTA and CDR2 FQGNSA. This CDR3 has 12 residues. Trimming removed 5 bases at V and 3 bases at J, with 8 bases between.

The chain's CDR3 is CASSQRLAIAYNEQFF. The CDR3 nucleotides read TGTGCCAGCAGCCAAAGACTAGCCATAGCCTACAATGAGCAGTTCTTC. This rearrangement joins TRBV14 to TRBJ2-1; 7 nucleotides match TRBD2. The germline CDR1 and CDR2 sequences are SGHDN and FVKESK. Trimming took 2 bases from V and 2 from J; bases not matched to a gene: 6. The CDR3 covers 16 residues.